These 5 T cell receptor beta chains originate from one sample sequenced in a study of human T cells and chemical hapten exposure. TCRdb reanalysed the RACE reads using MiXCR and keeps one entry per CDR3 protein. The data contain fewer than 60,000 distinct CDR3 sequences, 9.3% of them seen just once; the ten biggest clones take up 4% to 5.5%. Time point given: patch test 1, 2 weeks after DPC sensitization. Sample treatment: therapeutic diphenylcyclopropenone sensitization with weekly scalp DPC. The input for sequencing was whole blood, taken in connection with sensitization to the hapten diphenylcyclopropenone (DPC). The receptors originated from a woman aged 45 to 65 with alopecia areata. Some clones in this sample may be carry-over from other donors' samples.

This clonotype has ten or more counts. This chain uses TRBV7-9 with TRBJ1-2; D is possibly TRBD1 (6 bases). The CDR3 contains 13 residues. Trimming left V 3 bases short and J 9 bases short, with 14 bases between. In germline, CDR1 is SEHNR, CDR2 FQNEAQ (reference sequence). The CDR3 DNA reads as TGTGCCAGCAGCTTTTCAGGGGAAGATCGCTACACCTTC. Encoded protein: CASSFSGEDRYTF.

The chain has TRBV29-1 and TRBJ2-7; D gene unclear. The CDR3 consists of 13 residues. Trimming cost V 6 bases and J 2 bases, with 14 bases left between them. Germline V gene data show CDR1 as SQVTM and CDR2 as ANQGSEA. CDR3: CSVKGLVAYEQYF. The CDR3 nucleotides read TGCAGCGTCAAGGGATTAGTAGCCTACGAGCAGTACTTC.

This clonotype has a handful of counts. The CDR3 region has the DNA TGTGCCAGTAGCCACGGGCGGCTAGTTATCGACGAGCAGTACTTC. Translated, it gives CASSHGRLVIDEQYF. The V and J genes are TRBV19 and TRBJ2-7; D uncertain. CDR1 and CDR2 (germline): LNHDA, SQIVND (reference sequence). Trimming removed 6 bases from V and 5 bases from J, with 20 bases in between. The CDR3 length is 15 residues. Full variable domain (remainder filled in from reference TRBV19 and TRBJ2-7): DGGITQSPKYLFRKEGQNVTLSCEQNLNHDAMYWYRQDPGQGLRLIYYSQIVNDFQKGDIAEGYSVSREKKESFPLTVTSAQKNPTAFYLCASSHGRLVIDEQYFGPGTRLTVT.

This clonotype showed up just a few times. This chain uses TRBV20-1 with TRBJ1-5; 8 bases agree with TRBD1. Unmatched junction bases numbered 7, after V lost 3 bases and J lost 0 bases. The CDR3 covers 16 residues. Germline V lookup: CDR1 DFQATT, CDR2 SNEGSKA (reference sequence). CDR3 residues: CSARGTGQHSNQPQHF. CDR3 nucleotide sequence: TGCAGTGCTAGGGGGACAGGCCAACATAGCAATCAGCCCCAGCATTTT.

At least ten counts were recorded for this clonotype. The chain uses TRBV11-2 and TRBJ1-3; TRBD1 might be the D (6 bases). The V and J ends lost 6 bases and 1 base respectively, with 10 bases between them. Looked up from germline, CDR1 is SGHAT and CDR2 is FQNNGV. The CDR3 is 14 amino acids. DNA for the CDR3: TGTGCCAGCAGTACAGGGTCTTCTGGAAACACCATATATTTT. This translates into CASSTGSSGNTIYF.